This T cell receptor beta chain originates from a study of T cells in Graves' hyperthyroidism and ophthalmopathy. General observations from the study: Ophthalmopathy onset followed model prediction by a median around 6.9 months.

J gave up 6 bases and V 6 bases, and 2 bases lay outside the gene matches. Looked up from germline, CDR1 is DFQATT and CDR2 is SNEGSKA (reference sequence). The CDR3 is 12 residues long. Using RNA transcripts as the source, TCR beta CDR3 regions were amplified. Researchers ran a first-round RT-PCR on the TCR CDR3 using the HTBI primer set. TCRdb analysed the multiplex PCR reads with MiXCR anew, one entry per CDR3 protein. The repertoire holds around 420,000 distinct CDR3 sequences, approximately 14% seen once, with approximately 14% in the top ten. This clonotype has at least ten counts. The antigen is undetermined. Diagnosis relied on clinical symptoms, serum thyroxine and TRAb, thyroid ultrasound and orbital computed tomography.

The receptor was derived from a young woman with Graves' hyperthyroidism. The sequencing sample was made of blood. J is TRBJ2-1 and V is TRBV20-1, with TRBD2 matching 10 bases. CDR3: CSALAGGNEQFF. The CDR3 DNA follows: TGCAGTGCCTTAGCGGGGGGCAATGAGCAGTTCTTC.